This T cell receptor (beta chain) was obtained from a study of blood T cell repertoires in COVID-19. Study summary: The study drew acute and convalescent COVID-19 samples from the United States, Italy and Spain. Nucleic acid was either cDNA or gDNA, and it came from T cells, B-cell-depleted T cells, or PBMCs.

The authors' processing: From reference gene primer amplification, estimates of nucleated cell counts were derived. TCRdb's copy holds only in-frame clones and misses some; the assay was immunoSEQ multiplex PCR. V, J and clone size are those of that table, while D and trimming were read from the DNA. The sample yields over 150,000 clones, 70% to 85% seen once. This CDR3 is 14 amino acids long. The germline CDR1 and CDR2 sequences are SGHRS and YFSETQ. Losses at the gene ends were 4 bases for V and 6 bases for J; bases not matched to a gene: 8. This TCR came from a woman aged 55-69 years with acute or convalescent COVID-19. Input material: peripheral blood. This chain joins TRBV5-1 and TRBJ1-2; 8 bases match TRBD1. The CDR3 loop is CASSQDRGWDGYTF. The CDR3 DNA is TGCGCCAGCAGCCAAGACAGGGGATGGGATGGCTACACCTTC.